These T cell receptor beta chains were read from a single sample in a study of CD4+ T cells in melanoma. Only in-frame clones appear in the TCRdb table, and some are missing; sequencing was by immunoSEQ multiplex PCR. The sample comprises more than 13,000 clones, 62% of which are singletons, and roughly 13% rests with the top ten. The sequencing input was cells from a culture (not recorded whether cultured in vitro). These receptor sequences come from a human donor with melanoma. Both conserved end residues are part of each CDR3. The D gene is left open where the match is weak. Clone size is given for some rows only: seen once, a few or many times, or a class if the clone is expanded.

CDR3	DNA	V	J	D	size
CAWSVAGSQPQHF	TGTGCCTGGAGTGTAGCGGGTTCGCAGCCCCAGCATTTT	TRBV30	TRBJ1-5	-	medium-sized
CASSSQEASGVLTF	TGTGCCAGCAGCTCTCAGGAGGCCTCAGGCGTCCTGACTTTC	TRBV5-5	TRBJ2-6	-	-
CAWSVTKGNQPQHF	TGTGCCTGGAGTGTAACCAAGGGCAATCAGCCCCAGCATTTT	TRBV30	TRBJ1-5	-	-
CASSLEGARTEAFF	TGCGCCAGCAGCTTGGAGGGGGCGCGGACTGAAGCTTTCTTT	TRBV5-1	TRBJ1-1	TRBD1	-
CASSYEGLAGELFF	TGTGCCAGCAGTTACGAGGGTTTGGCCGGGGAGCTGTTTTTT	TRBV6-6	TRBJ2-2	-	few
CASSYSTGRGGYTF	TGTGCCAGCAGTTACTCGACAGGCCGGGGTGGCTACACCTTC	TRBV6-5	TRBJ1-2	-	-
CASSSGLAGPTGELFF	TGTGCCAGCAGCTCGGGACTAGCGGGCCCCACCGGGGAGCTGTTTTTT	TRBV7-2	TRBJ2-2	TRBD2	-
CASSSQIDEKLFF	TGTGCCAGCAGCTCACAGATCGATGAAAAACTGTTTTTT	TRBV7-2	TRBJ1-4	-	-
CASSIHRESNQPQHF	TGTGCCAGTAGTATTCACAGGGAAAGCAATCAGCCCCAGCATTTT	TRBV19	TRBJ1-5	-	few
CASSSPDSAEAFF	TGTGCCAGCAGCTCCCCAGACAGCGCTGAAGCTTTCTTT	TRBV7-6	TRBJ1-1	-	-
CASSKGGGDNSPLHF	TGTGCCAGCAGCAAAGGAGGGGGAGATAATTCACCCCTCCACTTT	TRBV21-1	TRBJ1-6	-	-
CAWLGQGFKSYTF	TGTGCCTGGCTCGGACAGGGTTTTAAGAGCTACACCTTC	TRBV30	TRBJ1-2	TRBD1	-
CASNLGWAQETQYF	TGTGCCAGTAATCTGGGGTGGGCACAGGAGACCCAGTACTTC	TRBV19	TRBJ2-5	-	-
CASSLGGGYYNEQFF	TGTGCCAGCAGCTTGGGAGGGGGGTACTACAATGAGCAGTTCTTC	TRBV5-6	TRBJ2-1	-	-
CASSPSRQMNTEAFF	TGCGCCAGCAGCCCATCACGACAGATGAACACTGAAGCTTTCTTT	TRBV4-1	TRBJ1-1	-	-
CASRRPDKPQHF	TGTGCCAGTAGGAGACCCGATAAGCCCCAGCATTTT	TRBV19	TRBJ1-5	-	few
CASTGGNGANVLTF	TGTGCCAGCACTGGGGGAAATGGGGCCAACGTCCTGACTTTC	TRBV27	TRBJ2-6	-	-
CASSGSTGVNTEAFF	TGTGCCAGCAGTGGGTCAACAGGGGTGAACACTGAAGCTTTCTTT	TRBV6-1	TRBJ1-1	TRBD1	-
CASSFSRHGDHF	TGTGCCAGCAGCTTTTCCCGACACGGGGATCATTTT	TRBV13	TRBJ1-5	-	-
CASSRESGGDYGYTF	TGCGCCAGCAGCAGGGAGTCGGGGGGGGACTATGGCTACACCTTC	TRBV5-1	TRBJ1-2	-	-
CASSSAGLSTSEQYF	TGTGCCAGTAGTTCGGCGGGACTTAGTACGTCGGAGCAGTACTTC	TRBV19	TRBJ2-7	-	few
CASSELAGLNEQFF	TGTGCCAGCAGTGAATTGGCAGGGCTCAATGAGCAGTTCTTC	TRBV6-1	TRBJ2-1	-	-
CASSERGTIYF	TGTGCCAGCAGTGAAAGGGGAACCATATATTTT	TRBV6-1	TRBJ1-3	-	-
CASSTTTTGSAGGVYGYTF	TGCGCCAGCAGCACTACTACTACAGGGTCCGCAGGAGGGGTTTATGGCTACACCTTC	TRBV5-1	TRBJ1-2	-	-
CASSRGTSGGYHEQYF	TGTGCCAGCAGTCGCGGGACTAGCGGGGGCTATCACGAGCAGTACTTC	TRBV5-4	TRBJ2-7	TRBD2	-
CASSLLSVGAEAFF	TGTGCCAGCAGCCTATTGTCGGTAGGCGCTGAAGCTTTCTTT	TRBV7-8	TRBJ1-1	-	-
CAWGQMNTEAFF	TGTGCCTGGGGACAGATGAACACTGAAGCTTTCTTT	TRBV30	TRBJ1-1	-	-
CASSEGIGDGGQPQHF	TGTGCCAGCAGTGAAGGCATTGGGGATGGGGGTCAGCCCCAGCATTTT	TRBV6-1	TRBJ1-5	-	few
CASGRDFGHTGELFF	TGTGCTAGTGGGCGGGACTTTGGTCACACCGGGGAGCTGTTTTTT	TRBV12-5	TRBJ2-2	-	-
CASRPPAGEVTGELFF	TGCGCCAGCAGACCCCCAGCGGGGGAGGTCACCGGGGAGCTGTTTTTT	TRBV5-1	TRBJ2-2	TRBD2	-
CSVFDRANTGELFF	TGCAGCGTTTTTGACAGGGCGAACACCGGGGAGCTGTTTTTT	TRBV29-1	TRBJ2-2	TRBD1	-
CASSPAGGRYEQYF	TGTGCCAGCAGCCCGGCAGGGGGCAGGTACGAGCAGTACTTC	TRBV6-5	TRBJ2-7	TRBD1	-
CASSPGLDSYNEQFF	TGTGCCAGCTCACCGGGACTAGATTCCTACAATGAGCAGTTCTTC	TRBV18	TRBJ2-1	TRBD2	once
CASSLGRDRNSGNTIYF	TGTGCCAGCAGCTTGGGGCGAGACCGCAACTCTGGAAACACCATATATTTT	TRBV7-6	TRBJ1-3	-	-
CASSPQGLVQGYEQYF	TGTGCCAGCTCACCACAGGGACTAGTCCAAGGCTACGAGCAGTACTTC	TRBV18	TRBJ2-7	TRBD2	-
CASSGIYALGGGRSDTQYF	TGTGCCAGCAGCGGTATATACGCGCTAGGCGGGGGGAGGTCAGATACGCAGTATTTT	TRBV13	TRBJ2-3	TRBD2	few
CASSLRLVEVSGEQFF	TGTGCCAGCAGCTTAAGGCTAGTAGAAGTATCCGGTGAGCAGTTCTTC	TRBV7-6	TRBJ2-1	-	-
CASSVGGGGTGQPQHF	TGTGCCAGCAGCGTAGGAGGAGGGGGCACTGGTCAGCCCCAGCATTTT	TRBV5-4	TRBJ1-5	TRBD1	-
CASSSRETVNNEQFF	TGTGCCAGCAGCTCTAGAGAGACAGTAAACAATGAGCAGTTCTTC	TRBV7-9	TRBJ2-1	-	-
CASKPGTSGGREETQYF	TGTGCCAGCAAACCCGGGACTAGCGGGGGGCGGGAGGAGACCCAGTACTTC	TRBV2	TRBJ2-5	TRBD2	-
CASRGDDYGYTF	TGTGCCAGCAGGGGGGACGACTATGGCTACACCTTC	TRBV2	TRBJ1-2	-	-
CASSRGDTQYF	TGTGCCAGCAGCCGAGGGGATACGCAGTATTTT	TRBV7-2	TRBJ2-3	-	-
CASSLDGGSYSRGLRYGYTF	TGTGCCAGCAGCTTAGACGGGGGGTCTTATTCGCGGGGGCTGAGGTATGGCTACACCTTC	TRBV11-2	TRBJ1-2	-	-
CASSPDAPYGYTF	TGTGCCAGCTCACCGGACGCCCCCTATGGCTACACCTTC	TRBV18	TRBJ1-2	-	-
CSVGGTPDSGNTIYF	TGCAGCGTGGGGGGGACACCCGACTCTGGAAACACCATATATTTT	TRBV29-1	TRBJ1-3	-	-
CASSLRGASYGYTF	TGTGCCAGCAGTTTGCGGGGGGCCAGCTATGGCTACACCTTC	TRBV28	TRBJ1-2	-	medium-sized
CASRPSSRGSYNSPLHF	TGTGCCAGCAGGCCTTCATCGAGGGGATCCTATAATTCACCCCTCCACTTT	TRBV27	TRBJ1-6	-	-
CASSYPRDRGTKNIQYF	TGTGCCAGCAGTTATCCCCGGGACAGGGGAACCAAAAACATTCAGTACTTC	TRBV2	TRBJ2-4	TRBD1	-
CASSQDFSGNYGYTF	TGCGCCAGCAGCCAAGATTTCTCAGGGAACTATGGCTACACCTTC	TRBV4-1	TRBJ1-2	-	-
CASSLGALAGDYNEQFF	TGTGCCAGCAGCTTAGGGGCCCTAGCGGGGGACTACAATGAGCAGTTCTTC	TRBV7-8	TRBJ2-1	TRBD2	-
CASSPPARGASTEAFF	TGTGCCAGCTCACCCCCAGCCCGGGGGGCTAGCACTGAAGCTTTCTTT	TRBV18	TRBJ1-1	-	few
CASSPGLRTDTQYF	TGTGCCAGCAGCCCCGGACTGCGCACAGATACGCAGTATTTT	TRBV5-4	TRBJ2-3	-	-
CAWSRQISNQPQHF	TGTGCCTGGAGTCGACAAATTAGCAATCAGCCCCAGCATTTT	TRBV30	TRBJ1-5	-	few
CAWSMGINYGYTF	TGTGCCTGGAGTATGGGAATTAACTATGGCTACACCTTC	TRBV30	TRBJ1-2	-	few
CASSESGGAYNEQFF	TGTGCCAGCAGCGAGAGCGGGGGAGCTTACAATGAGCAGTTCTTC	TRBV9	TRBJ2-1	TRBD2	once